Listed below are T cell receptor delta chains from one sample, sequenced in a study of gamma-delta T cells after stem cell transplantation. TCRdb fed the RT-PCR reads into CATT to redo clone calling. The sample records 2,600 or so delta-chain clones, 25% to 30% being singletons. Input material: gamma-delta T cells. The receptors here all came from a human donor. It is not recorded whose cells these are; they may come from a transplant donor. CDR3s include the opening cysteine and the closing phenylalanine or tryptophan. Fields, in order: J gene, D gene, clone size, V gene, CDR3 protein, CDR3 DNA. The D gene is left open where the match is weak. Clone size appears in some rows only: once, few, many, or a class for an expanded clone.

TRDJ1 | - | medium-sized | TRDV2 | CACDSLTSDTDKLIF | TGTGCCTGTGACTCCCTAACGTCCGACACCGATAAACTCATCTTT
TRDJ1 | TRDD3 | - | TRDV2 | CACDTVHLTGIRSGKYTDKLIF | TGTGCCTGTGACACCGTGCACCTCACGGGGATACGCTCCGGGAAGTACACCGATAAACTCATCTTT
TRDJ4 | TRDD3 | medium-sized | TRDV1 | CALGELVLPLNWGMVRPLIF | TGTGCTCTTGGGGAACTGGTCCTTCCTCTGAACTGGGGGATGGTCAGACCCCTGATCTTT
TRDJ1 | TRDD3 | - | TRDV1 | CALGEGKYWGIRSPSGGTDKLIF | TGTGCTCTTGGGGAGGGGAAGTACTGGGGGATACGCTCTCCCTCAGGGGGCACCGATAAACTCATCTTT
TRDJ1 | TRDD3 | medium-sized | TRDV2 | CACDSILGDYTDKLIF | TGTGCCTGTGACTCTATACTGGGGGATTACACCGATAAACTCATCTTT
TRDJ1 | TRDD3 | - | TRDV2 | CACDTLDGGYDTDKLIF | TGTGCCTGTGACACTTTGGACGGGGGATACGACACCGATAAACTCATCTTT
TRDJ1 | - | - | TRDV2 | CACDTGGHPYTDKLIF | TGTGCCTGTGACACCGGAGGTCATCCGTACACCGATAAACTCATCTTT
TRDJ1 | TRDD3 | - | TRDV2 | CACDSVSTGGYSYTDNLIF | TGTGCCTGTGACTCTGTGAGTACTGGGGGATACTCGTACACCGATAACCTCATCTTT
TRDJ1 | - | - | TRDV2 | CACDTLGLRPQYWDTDKLIF | TGTGCCTGTGACACTCTAGGCCTTCGCCCACAGTACTGGGACACCGATAAACTCATCTTT
TRDJ3 | TRDD3 | - | TRDV2 | CACDALVGDMDSCDTRPMFF | TGTGCCTGTGACGCCCTAGTGGGGGATATGGACTCCTGTGACACCCGCCCGATGTTTTTC
TRDJ1 | - | medium-sized | TRDV2 | CACETLQGESELIF | TGTGCCTGTGAGACCCTACAAGGGGAAAGCGAACTCATCTTT
TRDJ3 | TRDD3 | large | TRDV2 | CACDTVLGDTSSWDTRQMFF | TGTGCCTGTGACACCGTACTGGGGGATACGAGCTCCTGGGACACCCGACAGATGTTTTTC
TRDJ1 | TRDD3 | - | TRDV2 | CACDAVSTGGYSYTDKLIF | TGTGCCTGTGACGCTGTGAGTACTGGGGGATACTCGTACACCGATAAACTCATCTTT
TRDJ3 | - | - | TRDV2 | CACDPAGPLVASSWDTRQMFF | TGTGCCTGTGACCCCGCTGGACCACTGGTGGCTAGCTCCTGGGACACCCGACAGATGTTTTTC
TRDJ1 | TRDD3 | few | TRDV2 | CARDPLGDTRGSYTDKLIF | TGTGCCCGTGATCCACTGGGGGATACGCGTGGGTCGTACACCGATAAACTCATCTTT
TRDJ1 | TRDD3 | - | TRDV2 | CACDTVRLGDGRRTDNLIF | TGTGCCTGTGACACCGTTCGATTGGGGGATGGTCGCAGAACCGATAACCTCATCTTT
TRDJ1 | TRDD3 | - | TRDV2 | CACDTVRVGLGDPAKNTDKLIF | TGTGCCTGTGACACCGTCCGGGTCGGGCTGGGGGATCCCGCTAAAAACACCGATAAACTCATCTTT
TRDJ1 | TRDD3 | - | TRDV2 | CACDMLGDTYTDKLIF | TGTGCCTGTGACATGCTGGGGGACACGTACACCGATAAACTCATCTTT
TRDJ1 | TRDD3 | - | TRDV2 | CACDVLGDTLDKLIF | TGTGCCTGTGACGTACTGGGGGATACGCTCGATAAACTCATCTTT
TRDJ1 | TRDD3 | - | TRDV2 | CACDTLRSGGYDRDTDTLIF | TGTGCCTGTGACACTCTACGGTCTGGGGGATACGATCGTGACACCGATACACTCATCTTT
TRDJ1 | TRDD3 | - | TRDV2 | CACDPVGVILGDPSVADKLIF | TGTGCCTGTGACCCGGTGGGGGTAATACTGGGGGATCCCTCCGTCGCCGATAAACTCATCTTT
TRDJ1 | - | medium-sized | TRDV2 | CACDPLGLYDKLIF | TGTGCCTGTGACCCACTGGGACTCTACGATAAACTCATCTTT
TRDJ1 | TRDD3 | large | TRDV2 | CACDLMGDRYTDKLIF | TGTGCCTGTGACCTGATGGGGGATCGGTACACCGATAAACTCATCTTT
TRDJ1 | - | large | TRDV2 | CACDPVSRGTGHKLIF | TGTGCCTGTGACCCGGTGAGCAGGGGAACTGGGCACAAACTCATCTTT
TRDJ3 | - | few | TRDV2 | CACDSTGMPWDTRQMFF | TGTGCCTGTGACAGTACTGGGATGCCCTGGGACACCCGACAGATGTTTTTC
TRDJ1 | TRDD3 | - | TRDV2 | CACDRLGGTIPQLIF | TGTGCCTGTGATCGCCTGGGGGGGACAATCCCCCAACTCATCTTT
TRDJ1 | TRDD3 | - | TRDV1 | CALGDASTPTNLVWGILNTDKLIF | TGTGCTCTTGGGGACGCCTCGACGCCTACAAATCTCGTGTGGGGGATCCTTAACACCGATAAACTCATCTTT
TRDJ1 | - | - | TRDV2 | CACDTVHRPLLGGTSPYTDKLIF | TGTGCCTGTGACACTGTCCATAGGCCGCTCCTAGGCGGTACGTCCCCCTACACCGATAAACTCATCTTT
TRDJ1 | TRDD3 | - | TRDV1 | CALGELSYVGETGDLYKFDKLIF | TGTGCTCTTGGGGAACTAAGCTACGTAGGAGAGACTGGGGACTTGTACAAGTTCGATAAACTCATCTTT
TRDJ1 | TRDD3 | few | TRDV2 | CACDTLEGAGDTVADNLIF | TGTGCCTGTGACACCTTAGAGGGGGCTGGGGATACCGTCGCCGATAACCTCATCTTT
TRDJ1 | TRDD2 | - | TRDV2 | CACDVLMEGLPHAGDKLIF | TGTGCCTGTGATGTTTTGATGGAAGGCCTTCCTCACGCTGGGGATAAACTCATCTTT
TRDJ1 | TRDD3 | - | TRDV2 | CACDTVGGGDEELIF | TGTGCCTGTGACACCGTTGGTGGGGGAGACGAGGAACTCATCTTT
TRDJ1 | TRDD3 | - | TRDV2 | CACDNLLLGGSADKLIF | TGTGCCTGTGACAACCTTCTACTGGGGGGATCGGCCGATAAACTCATCTTT
TRDJ1 | - | few | TRDV2 | CACDTVGGREYTDKLIF | TGTGCCTGTGACACCGTGGGGGGACGGGAGTACACCGATAAACTCATCTTT
TRDJ3 | TRDD3 | - | TRDV2 | CACDTVSGWGNLSWDTRQMFF | TGTGCCTGTGACACCGTGAGTGGATGGGGGAATCTCTCCTGGGACACCCGACAGATGTTTTTC
TRDJ1 | TRDD3 | - | TRDV2 | CACDTLGVGDTFATDNLIF | TGTGCCTGTGACACCCTCGGGGTGGGGGATACGTTTGCCACCGATAACCTCATCTTT
TRDJ1 | TRDD3 | - | TRDV2 | CACDSVLGDTHVSTDKLIF | TGTGCCTGTGACTCCGTACTGGGGGATACGCACGTGTCCACCGATAAACTCATCTTT
TRDJ1 | - | large | TRDV2 | CACDSLGAPTDKLIF | TGTGCCTGTGATTCCCTCGGGGCGCCCACCGATAAACTCATCTTT
TRDJ1 | TRDD3 | few | TRDV2 | CACDNMGDLYTDKLIF | TGTGCCTGTGATAACATGGGGGACCTGTACACCGATAAACTCATCTTT
TRDJ2 | - | - | TRDV1 | CALGEPDVRLTAQLFF | TGTGCTCTTGGGGAACCCGACGTCCGTTTGACAGCACAACTCTTCTTT
TRDJ3 | TRDD3 | - | TRDV1 | CALGEVFCHTGGYGPWDTRQMFF | TGTGCTCTTGGGGAAGTGTTCTGCCATACTGGGGGATACGGCCCCTGGGACACCCGACAGATGTTTTTC
TRDJ1 | TRDD3 | few | TRDV2 | CACDPLLGEAYTDKLIF | TGTGCCTGTGACCCTTTGCTGGGGGAGGCGTATACCGATAAACTCATCTTT
TRDJ2 | TRDD3 | few | TRDV1 | CALGESFPTVVLGDTLSALTAHLFF | TGTGCTCTTGGGGAATCCTTCCCTACGGTTGTACTGGGGGATACGCTGTCAGCTTTGACAGCACACCTCTTCTTT
TRDJ1 | - | once | TRDV2 | CACVGLEGYTDNLIF | TGTGCCTGTGTAGGACTAGAGGGGTACACCGATAACCTCATCTTT
TRDJ1 | TRDD3 | - | TRDV2 | CACSLLGTTGGTDKLIF | TGTGCCTGTTCCCTACTGGGGACTACCGGGGGCACCGATAAACTCATCTTT
TRDJ1 | TRDD3 | - | TRDV2 | CACDTLLGDTDKLIF | TGTGCCTGCGACACCCTCCTGGGGGACACCGATAAACTCATCTTT
TRDJ1 | - | few | TRDV2 | CACDNITPATDKLIF | TGTGCCTGTGACAATATCACGCCGGCCACCGATAAACTCATCTTT